This TCR beta chain was captured in a study of cytomegalovirus exposure and HLA in healthy donors. Comments on this clone: Antigen specificity is unknown.

Germline V gene lookup returns CDR1 LGHNA and CDR2 YNFKEQ. The CDR3 sequence is 18 residues long. J gave up 2 bases and V 1 base, and 10 bases lay outside the gene matches. Points from the study as a whole: A later look showed TCR association rates differing by HLA locus, highest for DRB1 and lowest for HLA-C. Relative to the 666-donor mean, N-insertions were reportedly fewer in an Asian-associated ancestry cluster in a later analysis. A later analysis associated about 18,000 TCR beta sequences with HLA alleles at a 0.05 false discovery rate. Most likely, a cluster of highly shared sequence variants arose as a sequencing artifact.

13 Jbeta primers and 60 Vbeta primers were used for the PCR. TCRdb's table, derived via immunoSEQ multiplex PCR, lists solely in-frame clones and lacks some. The sample contains approximately 140,000 clones, around 85% of which appear only once. This receptor was taken from a boy between 5 and 17 years old in good health and CMV-seronegative. Sequences were obtained from PBMCs. The chain joins TRBV4-2 to TRBJ2-7; 11 positions match TRBD2. The CDR3 coding sequence is TGTGCCAGCAGCCAAGGGACTAGCGGGCGTACTATCGCCTACGAGCAGTACTTC. This translates into CASSQGTSGRTIAYEQYF.